These 29 T cell receptor beta chains share one sample of origin, sequenced in a study of T-cell reconstitution after alpha-beta-depleted transplantation in children. Unique molecular identifiers were incorporated when the TCRbeta library was constructed. TCRdb analysed the PCR reads with MiXCR anew, one entry per CDR3 protein. In the table there are under 450,000 distinct CDR3 sequences, 15% to 20% of which are singletons. This sample comprised PBMCs, mostly from graft donor cells, obtained 360 days after TCRalphabeta/CD19-depleted stem cell transplant. The receptors originated from a boy under two years old who had a stem cell transplant for Wiskott-Aldrich syndrome, so the T cells may come from the graft donor.

The chain joins TRBV20-1 to TRBJ1-5, with TRBD1 matching 7 bases. The CDR3 runs 15 residues. The germline CDR1 and CDR2 sequences are DFQATT and SNEGSKA (reference sequence). J lost 4 bases, V lost 0 bases, and 6 bases had no gene match. The CDR3 here is CSARDRGRGNQPQHF. In DNA form, the CDR3 reads TGCAGTGCTAGAGATCGAGGCAGGGGGAATCAGCCCCAGCATTTT.

This clonotype appeared a few times. The chain combines TRBV6-1 with TRBJ2-1; TRBD2 agrees at 15 bases. The CDR3 runs to 19 residues. Losses at the gene ends were 2 bases for V and 8 bases for J; bases not matched to a gene: 13. Per germline, CDR1 MNHNS and CDR2 SASEGT. The CDR3 DNA reads TGTGCCAGCAGTGAACCCCTCCTGGGACTAGCGGGGGGCGGTTATGAGCAGTTCTTC. Its protein is CASSEPLLGLAGGGYEQFF.

This rearrangement joins TRBV28 to TRBJ1-5; no firm D call. The ends were cut back, 1 base at V and 7 bases at J, with 5 bases in the middle. In germline, CDR1 is MDHEN, CDR2 SYDVKM. The CDR3 runs to 12 residues. For the CDR3, the DNA is TGTGCCAGCAGTTTATTTGGACAGCCCCAGCATTTT. Its translation: CASSLFGQPQHF.

This clonotype was detected only a few times. The genes are TRBV27 and TRBJ1-6; D gene unclear. The CDR3 is made up of 13 amino acids. The germline V gene encodes CDR1 MNHEY and CDR2 SMNVEV (reference sequence). Trimming left V 4 bases short and J 4 bases short, with 5 bases between. The CDR3 protein is CASSYGYNSPLHF. The CDR3 coding sequence is TGTGCCAGCAGTTACGGGTATAATTCACCCCTCCACTTT.

This clonotype was seen more than once but under ten times. J is TRBJ2-7 and V is TRBV7-9, with no clear D. Trimming left V 0 bases short and J 2 bases short, with 14 bases between. The CDR3 covers 16 residues. CDR1 SEHNR and CDR2 FQNEAQ come from the germline V gene (reference sequence). The CDR3 DNA sequence: TGTGCCAGCAGCTTAGCCCTAGGGATGCATGCCTACGAGCAGTACTTC. Amino acids: CASSLALGMHAYEQYF.

This clonotype was seen at least ten times. The chain uses TRBV5-6 and TRBJ1-1; D is possibly TRBD1 (5 bases). From germline, CDR1 is SGHDT and CDR2 YYEEEE. The V end was cut by 4 bases, the J end by 7 bases, with 14 bases between. The CDR3 runs 13 residues. The CDR3 coding sequence is TGTGCCAGCAGCCGGCAGGGATGGGGTGAAGCTTTCTTT. It translates to CASSRQGWGEAFF.

This clonotype occurred a few times. The rearrangement joins TRBV6-2 or TRBV6-3 to TRBJ2-5; D is uncertain. This CDR3 region has 19 residues. Germline loops: CDR1 MNHEY, CDR2 SVGEGT. V lost 2 bases, J lost 2 bases, and 24 bases lay in between. CDR3 sequence reads: CASSYPSETRIYLQETQYF. For the CDR3, the DNA is TGTGCCAGCAGTTACCCAAGTGAGACGAGGATCTATTTACAAGAGACCCAGTACTTC.

This clonotype was observed a handful of times. The V call is TRBV28, the J call TRBJ2-1; D might be TRBD1 (6 bases). Germline V lookup: CDR1 MDHEN, CDR2 SYDVKM. The CDR3 has 14 amino acids. V dropped 5 bases and J dropped 1 base, with 9 bases sitting between them. CDR3 amino acids: CASSTGLSYNEQFF. Here the CDR3 DNA reads TGTGCCAGCAGTACAGGGCTTTCCTACAATGAGCAGTTCTTC.

V gene TRBV10-2 combines with J gene TRBJ2-5; 8 bases are shared with TRBD1. V was pared by 3 bases and J by 3 bases, with 12 bases of the junction left unmatched. In germline, CDR1 is WSHSY, CDR2 SAAADI. This CDR3 has 17 amino acids. The CDR3 sequence: CASSDPPRTGWEETQYF. The CDR3 nucleotides read TGCGCCAGCAGTGATCCCCCTAGGACAGGGTGGGAAGAGACCCAGTACTTC.

This chain joins TRBV24-1 and TRBJ2-1, with TRBD2 matching over 8 bases. J lost 3 bases, V lost 5 bases, and 5 bases had no gene match. The CDR3 sequence is 15 residues long. In germline, CDR1 is KGHDR, CDR2 SFDVKD. CDR3 protein: CATSGRSGSYNEQFF. CDR3 in DNA: TGTGCCACCAGTGGAAGGAGCGGGAGCTACAATGAGCAGTTCTTC.

This chain links TRBV2 with TRBJ2-6, with TRBD1 as a possible D gene (6 bases). V was trimmed by 9 bases and J by 0 bases, leaving 21 bases between them. Germline V CDR1 and CDR2: SNHLY, FYNNEI. The CDR3 runs to 18 residues. The CDR3 nucleotides read TGTGCCAGTGATCGGACAGCAACGATGGTCTCTGGGGCCAACGTCCTGACTTTC. Translating gives CASDRTATMVSGANVLTF.

J is TRBJ2-2 and V is TRBV10-3, with D perhaps given as TRBD1 or TRBD2 (5 bases each). This CDR3 has 15 residues. Trimming shortened V by 6 bases and J by 3 bases, and 14 bases separated the two germline ends. Germline V CDR1 and CDR2: ENHRY, SYGVKD. CDR3 protein: CAIRRGVLDTGELFF. CDR3 bases: TGTGCCATCAGAAGAGGGGTACTCGACACCGGGGAGCTGTTTTTT.

This chain joins TRBV13 and TRBJ2-1; D not certain. This CDR3 spans 14 amino acids. The germline CDR1 and CDR2 sequences are PRHDT and FYEKMQ (reference sequence). The ends were cut back, 2 bases at V and 4 bases at J, with 9 bases in the middle. As DNA, the CDR3 is TGTGCCAGCAGCTTATTAGGGCAATACAATGAGCAGTTCTTC. Translated: CASSLLGQYNEQFF.

CDR3 in amino acids: CSARKAGGRVTQYF. CDR3 coding DNA: TGCAGTGCTAGAAAAGCGGGGGGGCGCGTGACCCAGTACTTC. The gene calls are TRBV20-1 and TRBJ2-5; 10 bases agree with TRBD2. V shed 2 bases and J 7 bases; nucleotides not matched to a gene: 7. The CDR3 consists of 14 residues. CDR1 DFQATT and CDR2 SNEGSKA come from the germline V gene (reference sequence).

This clonotype turned up a few times. The chain employs TRBV27 and TRBJ2-1; 8 bases agree with TRBD2. Trimming took 4 bases from V and 7 from J; bases not matched to a gene: 3. The germline V gene encodes CDR1 MNHEY and CDR2 SMNVEV (reference sequence). The CDR3 is 13 residues long. The CDR3 reads CASSSSGGNEQFF. CDR3 nucleotides: TGTGCCAGCAGTTCCTCGGGGGGGAATGAGCAGTTCTTC.

This clonotype was counted only a few times. The chain couples TRBV5-1 to TRBJ2-6; D is possibly TRBD1 (5 bases). The V end lost 1 base, the J end lost 0 bases, and 17 bases lay between the germline ends. The V gene's germline CDR1 is SGHRS and CDR2 YFSETQ. The CDR3 contains 19 residues. The CDR3 loop reads CASSLYQPTQGSGANVLTF. CDR3 in DNA: TGCGCCAGCAGCTTGTATCAACCGACCCAGGGCTCTGGGGCCAACGTCCTGACTTTC.

The chain is built from TRBV20-1 and TRBJ2-7, with 11 bases fitting TRBD2. V was clipped by 6 bases and J by 2 bases; unmatched bases: 3. The CDR3 consists of 13 residues. The V gene's germline CDR1 is DFQATT and CDR2 SNEGSKA (reference sequence). CDR3 DNA: TGCAGTGCCATAGCGGGAGGGACCTACGAGCAGTACTTC. It yields the protein CSAIAGGTYEQYF.

V usage is TRBV6-1 and J usage is TRBJ2-3; TRBD2 might be the D (7 bases). The V end was cut by 7 bases, the J end by 4 bases, with 24 bases between. Per the germline V gene, CDR1 is MNHNS and CDR2 is SASEGT. The CDR3 has 17 residues. CDR3 in DNA: TGTGCCAGCACCAAGGGGGGGGGCCCGTTCCGCGCAGATACGCAGTATTTT. This sequence encodes CASTKGGGPFRADTQYF.

This clonotype was detected a few times. CDR3 region: CASSGTYWTLNTGELFF. CDR3 nucleotides: TGCGCCAGCAGTGGTACCTATTGGACATTGAACACCGGGGAGCTGTTTTTT. The rearrangement links TRBV10-2 to TRBJ2-2, with a weak D call TRBD1 (5 bases). CDR3 length equals 17 residues. V lost 4 bases and J lost 1, with 16 bases in between. CDR1 and CDR2 (germline): WSHSY, SAAADI.

The chain is built from TRBV10-3 and TRBJ2-7, with 8 bases aligning to TRBD2. Germline V CDR1 and CDR2: ENHRY, SYGVKD. V was clipped by 7 bases and J by 4 bases; unmatched bases: 15. This CDR3 region has 16 residues. The CDR3 is CAIKAGGTAFGYEQYF. In DNA, the CDR3 is TGTGCCATCAAGGCGGGAGGAACCGCGTTCGGATACGAGCAGTACTTC.

The chain has TRBV7-8 and TRBJ2-6; 7 bases are shared with TRBD1. Germline CDR1 and CDR2: SGHVS and FQNEAQ. J was trimmed by 0 bases and V by 3 bases; bases with no gene match: 11. The CDR3 runs to 19 residues. CDR3 sequence reads: CASSFRRLTGDSGANVLTF. DNA of the CDR3: TGTGCCAGCAGCTTCCGGAGACTTACAGGGGACTCTGGGGCCAACGTCCTGACTTTC.

The chain recombines TRBV7-2 with TRBJ2-7; no clear D. The germline V and J ends were trimmed by 3 bases and 0 bases, with 6 bases remaining between them. This CDR3 has 13 residues. The V gene's germline CDR1 is SGHTA and CDR2 FQGNSA. The CDR3 DNA reads as TGTGCCAGCAGCTTTAAGGTCTCCTACGAGCAGTACTTC. Translation: CASSFKVSYEQYF.

The chain combines TRBV6-2 or TRBV6-3 with TRBJ2-7; D call uncertain. CDR1 MNHEY and CDR2 SVGEGT come from the germline V gene. The CDR3 length is 14 residues. V was pared by 0 bases and J by 1 base, with 7 bases between. The CDR3 bases are TGTGCCAGCAGTTACTCGGTGATATCCTACGAGCAGTACTTC. It yields the protein CASSYSVISYEQYF.

The genes are TRBV6-5 and TRBJ2-3; 7 bases fit TRBD2. This CDR3 has 17 residues. In germline, CDR1 is MNHEY, CDR2 SVGAGI. The trim removed 0 bases at V and 3 bases at J, leaving 9 bases unmatched. The CDR3 coding sequence is TGTGCCAGCAGTTACTCGAAAAGCGGGATGGGTACAGATACGCAGTATTTT. Its translation is CASSYSKSGMGTDTQYF.

This clonotype was recorded only once. This chain links TRBV20-1 with TRBJ2-5; possibly TRBD2 for D (6 bases). Germline CDR1 reads DFQATT; CDR2 reads SNEGSKA (reference sequence). CDR3 length equals 13 residues. Trimming left V 5 bases short and J 5 bases short, with 15 bases between. The CDR3 spells CSAGRWGRETQYF. In DNA, the CDR3 is TGCAGTGCTGGAAGGTGGGGGAGGGAGACCCAGTACTTC.

This clonotype was detected only a few times. The chain employs TRBV10-3 and TRBJ2-4; D may match TRBD1 or TRBD2 (5 bases each). The CDR3 has 17 amino acids. Trimming removed 2 bases at V and 0 bases at J, with 14 bases between. Germline CDR1 is ENHRY and CDR2 is SYGVKD. The CDR3 loop reads CAISEGDRGLAKNIQYF. As DNA, the CDR3 is TGTGCCATCAGTGAGGGGGACCGAGGTCTAGCCAAAAACATTCAGTACTTC.

This clonotype was seen more than once but under ten times. The V call is TRBV3-1, the J call TRBJ2-5; 11 positions match TRBD1. The CDR3 has 18 amino acids. Trimming took 5 bases from V and 4 from J; bases not matched to a gene: 15. Germline V gene data show CDR1 as LGHDT and CDR2 as YNNKEL (reference sequence). The CDR3: CASSFRTGGEKGRETQYF. The CDR3 DNA sequence: TGTGCCAGCAGCTTTCGGACAGGGGGCGAAAAGGGACGAGAGACCCAGTACTTC.

The chain joins TRBV4-3 to TRBJ2-5; the D gene is possibly TRBD2 (5 bases). CDR3 length: 17 residues. The V gene lost 0 bases and the J gene lost 1 base, with 15 bases spanning the gap. Germline assignment: CDR1 LGHNA and CDR2 YSLEER. DNA of the CDR3: TGCGCCAGCAGCCAAGAACCCCTGGGGAGACCCCAAGAGACCCAGTACTTC. Amino acid sequence: CASSQEPLGRPQETQYF.

This clonotype was detected only once. This sequence joins TRBV20-1 and TRBJ2-5, with 9 bases that match TRBD2. This CDR3 is built from 15 residues. With V trimmed by 5 bases and J by 1 base, 8 bases remained unmatched. Germline CDR1 reads DFQATT; CDR2 reads SNEGSKA (reference sequence). Written as DNA, the CDR3 is TGCAGTGCTCCCCGCGGTAGCGGGAGCCAAGAGACCCAGTACTTC. This translates into CSAPRGSGSQETQYF.